This T cell receptor beta chain was retrieved from a study of blood T cells in healthy people across ages. Every sample yielded at least 7 million isolated PBMCs. Germline loops: CDR1 SSHAT, CDR2 FNYEAQ (reference sequence). CDR3 size: 14 residues. Notes on the study in general: Researchers deemed the diversity estimates from one million T cells underestimates.

As concerns this clonotype: Its antigen is still unknown. Germline and junction disagree at one end, which may indicate a read error.

A second PCR, run for roughly 7 to 11 cycles, used a sample-barcoded 5' primer plus a J-beta primer mix. Every cDNA was tagged by a template-switch adaptor with 12 random nucleotides. Every individual sample yielded 3 million or more paired-end reads (each containing CDR3). Via MiXCR, TCRdb re-called the 5' RACE reads, giving one row per CDR3 protein. Altogether about 1,400,000 distinct CDR3 sequences are present, 42% being singletons, with the ten largest covering 7.9%. What was sequenced was blood. The sequence came from a woman aged 18 to 35 in good health. This sequence joins TRBV7-7 and TRBJ2-3, with D unresolved. This CDR3 reads CASSSSFSTDTQYF. The CDR3 DNA is TGTGCTAGCAGCTCGTCCTTCAGCACAGATACGCAGTATTTT.